The T cell receptor (beta chain) described here comes from a study of blood T cells in healthy people across ages. As concerns this clonotype: What it binds is not known.

Findings and caveats of the study: In older individuals, TCR beta diversity per million T cells was lower, falling roughly linearly with age. Those diversity estimates obtained from one million T cells were thought to be underestimates. Donors of long life had a larger count of naive CD4+ cells and greater diversity than aged donors.

The authors ran a second PCR of roughly 6 to 12 cycles using a sample-barcoded 5' primer and a J-beta primer mix. Every cDNA molecule bore a tag from a template-switch adaptor containing 12 random nucleotides. From the 5' RACE reads, TCRdb called clonotypes with MiXCR, one entry per CDR3 protein. The sample shows roughly 2 million distinct CDR3 sequences, less than 50% of them seen only once. Trimming stripped 2 bases from V and 4 bases from J, with 12 bases between. This CDR3 is built from 15 residues. Germline V lookup: CDR1 SGHAT, CDR2 FQNNGV. V is TRBV11-2 and J is TRBJ1-5; D unclear. The TCR sequence derives from a woman aged 40 to 50 in good health. Sequencing was performed on blood. In nucleotides, the CDR3 is TGTGCCAGCAGCTTAATCCCCAATGCGAATCAGCCCCAGCATTTT. Protein product: CASSLIPNANQPQHF.